Included here is one T cell receptor (beta chain) sequence, with context. This specimen belongs to a study of long-term antiretroviral therapy in people with HIV. The libraries were made with immunoSEQ v3.0 at survey level. Sequencing was performed with immunoSEQ multiplex PCR; in TCRdb, only in-frame clones are kept and a portion is missing. This table holds tens of thousands of clones, more than 70% found once. The CDR3 length is 14 residues. Germline-derived CDR1 and CDR2 are ENHRY and SYGVKD. Between the trimmed V and J ends, which lost 0 bases and 4 bases, there was a span of 9 bases. The specimen was unsorted PBMCs, collected 0.6 years after starting antiretroviral therapy. The rearrangement uses TRBV10-3 and TRBJ2-5, with unresolved D. The origin of this receptor is a man in his fifties or sixties with HIV. CDR3 sequence: CAISESAGTETQYF. CDR3 coding DNA: TGTGCCATCAGTGAGTCGGCAGGCACAGAGACCCAGTACTTC.